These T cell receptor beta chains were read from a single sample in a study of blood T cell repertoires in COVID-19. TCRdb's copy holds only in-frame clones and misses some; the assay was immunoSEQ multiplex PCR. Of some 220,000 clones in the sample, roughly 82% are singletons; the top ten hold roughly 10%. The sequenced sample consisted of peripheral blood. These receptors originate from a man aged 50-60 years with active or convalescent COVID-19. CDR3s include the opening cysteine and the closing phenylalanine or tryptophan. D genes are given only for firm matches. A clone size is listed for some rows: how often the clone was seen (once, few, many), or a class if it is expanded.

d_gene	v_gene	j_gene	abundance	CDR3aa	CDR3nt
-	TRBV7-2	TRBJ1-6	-	CASSLASRDSPLHF	TGTGCCAGCAGCTTAGCATCGAGGGATTCACCCCTCCACTTT
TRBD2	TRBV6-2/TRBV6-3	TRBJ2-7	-	CASSYPGIAGKDEQYF	TGTGCCAGCAGTTACCCGGGGATAGCGGGCAAGGACGAGCAGTACTTC
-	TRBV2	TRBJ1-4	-	CASSRQPRADEKLFF	TGTGCCAGCAGTAGGCAGCCTCGCGCGGATGAAAAACTGTTTTTT
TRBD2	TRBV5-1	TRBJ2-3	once	CASSLAGTKGDTQYF	TGCGCCAGCAGCTTGGCCGGGACTAAGGGAGATACGCAGTATTTT
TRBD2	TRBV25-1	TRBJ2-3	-	CASSEGLSGGASMAQYF	TGTGCCAGCAGTGAAGGCCTAAGCGGGGGGGCCTCTATGGCGCAGTATTTT
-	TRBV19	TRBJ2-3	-	CASSKEGGATPGTDTQYF	TGTGCCAGTAGTAAAGAGGGGGGAGCTACCCCCGGCACAGATACGCAGTATTTT
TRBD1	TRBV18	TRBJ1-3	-	CASSPQQGAGNTIYF	TGTGCCAGCTCACCACAACAGGGGGCTGGAAACACCATATATTTT
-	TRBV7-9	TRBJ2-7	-	CASSGRLGIPYEQYF	TGTGCCAGCAGCGGACGACTAGGGATCCCCTACGAGCAGTACTTC
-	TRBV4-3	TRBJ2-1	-	CASSQAPGITNEQFF	TGCGCCAGCAGCCAAGCCCCGGGAATAACGAATGAGCAGTTCTTC
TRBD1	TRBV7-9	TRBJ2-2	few	CASSSGQGATGELFF	TGTGCCAGCAGCTCAGGACAGGGGGCCACCGGGGAGCTGTTTTTT
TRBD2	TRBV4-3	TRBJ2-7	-	CASSLGLGSYEQYF	TGCGCCAGCAGCCTGGGACTAGGAAGCTACGAGCAGTACTTC
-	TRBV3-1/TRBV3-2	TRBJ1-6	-	CASSLDNSPLHF	TGTGCCAGCAGCCTCGATAATTCACCCCTCCACTTT
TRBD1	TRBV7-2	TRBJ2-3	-	CASQGTGPRNTQYF	TGTGCCAGCCAAGGGACAGGACCTAGGAATACGCAGTATTTT
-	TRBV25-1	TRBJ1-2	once	CASSERQGLGYGYTF	TGTGCCAGCAGTGAACGGCAGGGGCTTGGCTATGGCTACACCTTC
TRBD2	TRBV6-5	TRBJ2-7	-	CASSYYSGRYEQYF	TGTGCCAGCAGTTATTATAGCGGGAGATACGAGCAGTACTTC
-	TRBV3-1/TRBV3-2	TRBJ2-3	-	CASSQDRDTQYF	TGTGCCAGCAGCCAAGATCGTGATACGCAGTATTTT